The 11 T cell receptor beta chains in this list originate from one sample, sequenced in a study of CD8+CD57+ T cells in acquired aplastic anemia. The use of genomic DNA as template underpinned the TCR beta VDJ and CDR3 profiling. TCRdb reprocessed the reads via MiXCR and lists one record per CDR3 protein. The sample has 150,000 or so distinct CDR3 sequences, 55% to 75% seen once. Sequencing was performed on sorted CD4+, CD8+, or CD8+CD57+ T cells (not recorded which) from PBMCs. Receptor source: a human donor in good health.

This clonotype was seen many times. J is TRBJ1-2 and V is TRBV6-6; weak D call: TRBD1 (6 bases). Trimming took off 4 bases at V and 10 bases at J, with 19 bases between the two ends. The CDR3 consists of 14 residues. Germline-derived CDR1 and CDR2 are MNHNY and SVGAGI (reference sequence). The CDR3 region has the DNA TGTGCCAGCAGTTTCGTACAGGGTACGGGGGACTACACCTTC. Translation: CASSFVQGTGDYTF.

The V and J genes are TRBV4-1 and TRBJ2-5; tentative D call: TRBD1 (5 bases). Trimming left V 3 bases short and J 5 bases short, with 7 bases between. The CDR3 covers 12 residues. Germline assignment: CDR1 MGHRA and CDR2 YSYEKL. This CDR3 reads CASSQHRETQYF. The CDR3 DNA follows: TGCGCCAGCAGCCAGCACAGGGAGACCCAGTACTTC.

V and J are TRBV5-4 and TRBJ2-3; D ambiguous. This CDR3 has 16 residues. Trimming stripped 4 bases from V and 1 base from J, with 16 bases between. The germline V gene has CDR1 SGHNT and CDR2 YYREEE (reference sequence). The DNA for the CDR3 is TGTGCCAGCAGCCCAAGGAAAAGTAGTCGCACAGATACGCAGTATTTT. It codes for CASSPRKSSRTDTQYF.

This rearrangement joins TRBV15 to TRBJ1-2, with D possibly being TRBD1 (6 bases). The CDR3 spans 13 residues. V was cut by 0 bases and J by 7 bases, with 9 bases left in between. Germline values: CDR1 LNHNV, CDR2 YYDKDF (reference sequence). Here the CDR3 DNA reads TGTGCCACCAGCAGAGATCCGGGGGCTGGCTACACCTTC. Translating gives CATSRDPGAGYTF.

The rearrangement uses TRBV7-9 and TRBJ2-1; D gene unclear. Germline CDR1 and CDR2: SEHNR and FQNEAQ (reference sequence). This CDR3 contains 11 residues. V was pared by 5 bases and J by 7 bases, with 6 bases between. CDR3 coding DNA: TGTGCCAGCAGCAAGTTAAATGAGCAGTTCTTC. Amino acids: CASSKLNEQFF.

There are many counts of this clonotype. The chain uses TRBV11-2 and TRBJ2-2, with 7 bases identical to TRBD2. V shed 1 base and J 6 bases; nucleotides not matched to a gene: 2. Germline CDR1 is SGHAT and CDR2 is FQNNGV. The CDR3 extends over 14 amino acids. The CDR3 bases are TGTGCCAGCAGCTTAGGCGGGAGCCCCGGGGAGCTGTTTTTT. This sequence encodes CASSLGGSPGELFF.

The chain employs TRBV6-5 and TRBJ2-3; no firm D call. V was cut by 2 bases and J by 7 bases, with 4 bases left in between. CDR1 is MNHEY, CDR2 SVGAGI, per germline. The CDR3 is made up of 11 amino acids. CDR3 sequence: CASSYGNTQYF. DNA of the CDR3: TGTGCCAGCAGTTACGGAAATACGCAGTATTTT.

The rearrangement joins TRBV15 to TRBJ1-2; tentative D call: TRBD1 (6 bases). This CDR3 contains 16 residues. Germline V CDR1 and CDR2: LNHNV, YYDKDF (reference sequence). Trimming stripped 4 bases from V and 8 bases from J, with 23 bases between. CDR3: CATSTLDRTKLRGYTF. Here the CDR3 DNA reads TGTGCCACCAGCACCCTCGACAGGACGAAGTTGAGGGGCTACACCTTC.

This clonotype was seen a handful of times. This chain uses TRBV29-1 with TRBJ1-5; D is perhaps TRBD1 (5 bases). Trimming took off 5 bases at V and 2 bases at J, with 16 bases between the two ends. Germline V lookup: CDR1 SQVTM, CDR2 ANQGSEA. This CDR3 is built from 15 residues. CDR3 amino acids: CSVSEGLLGNQPQHF. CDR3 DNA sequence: TGCAGCGTTTCGGAGGGGCTGTTGGGCAATCAGCCCCAGCATTTT.

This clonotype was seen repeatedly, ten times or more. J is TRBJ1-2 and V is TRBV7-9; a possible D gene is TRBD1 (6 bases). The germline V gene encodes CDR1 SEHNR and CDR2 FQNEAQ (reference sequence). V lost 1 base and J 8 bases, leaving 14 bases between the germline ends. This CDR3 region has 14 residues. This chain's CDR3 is CASSLDSGAGGYTF. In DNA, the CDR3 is TGTGCCAGCAGCTTAGATTCAGGGGCCGGGGGCTACACCTTC. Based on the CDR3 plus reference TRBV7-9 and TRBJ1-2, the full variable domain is DTGVSQNPRHKITKRGQNVTFRCDPISEHNRLYWYRQTLGQGPEFLTYFQNEAQLEKSRLLSDRFSAERPKGSFSTLEIQRTEQGDSAMYLCASSLDSGAGGYTFGSGTRLTVV.

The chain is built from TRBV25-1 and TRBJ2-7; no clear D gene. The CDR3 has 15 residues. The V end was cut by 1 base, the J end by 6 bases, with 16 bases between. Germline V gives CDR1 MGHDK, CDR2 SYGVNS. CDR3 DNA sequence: TGTGCCAGCAGTGAATTTGGTATAGGGCTCGGCGAGCAGTACTTC. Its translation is CASSEFGIGLGEQYF.